This TCR beta chain was recovered during a study of PD-1 blockade in classical Hodgkin lymphoma. All trial patients relapsed after autologous stem cell transplantation. TCRdb's copy holds only in-frame clones and misses some; the assay was immunoSEQ multiplex PCR. The sample holds roughly 40,000 clones, 75% to 90% seen once. On this clone itself: As yet, its antigen is unknown.

Regarding the study as a whole: Although disease activity or prior therapy may be involved, causes of the repertoire differences remain undefined.

There are 15 residues in the CDR3. Trimming removed 4 bases from V and 4 bases from J, with 15 bases in between. Germline CDR1 and CDR2: SNHLY and FYNNEI. This sequence originates from a human donor with classical Hodgkin lymphoma. The sample in question was peripheral blood mononuclear cells (PBMCs), obtained at baseline. The chain links TRBV2 to TRBJ2-3, with D perhaps matching TRBD2 (5 bases). The CDR3 region is CASSGEPAAADTQYF. The CDR3, as DNA: TGTGCCAGCAGTGGGGAGCCGGCGGCGGCAGATACGCAGTATTTT. Complete variable domain (other parts from reference TRBV2 and TRBJ2-3): EPEVTQTPSHQVTQMGQEVILRCVPISNHLYFYWYRQILGQKVEFLVSFYNNEISEKSEIFDDQFSVERPDGSNFTLKIRSTKLEDSAMYFCASSGEPAAADTQYFGPGTRLTVL.